A selection of T cell receptor beta chains follows, all from one sample in a study of T cells of healthy individuals. In TCRdb, the 5' RACE reads were re-called with MiXCR into one record per CDR3 protein. The sample shows around 79,000 distinct CDR3 sequences, more than 5% of them seen only once. Every receptor here comes from a female donor in good health. The CDR3 runs from the conserved cysteine through the conserved F or W. The D gene is left open where the match is weak. The listing skips clone size in some rows; elsewhere it reads once, few, many or a size class.

many	-	TRBV6-2/TRBV6-3	TRBJ2-3	TGTGCCAGCAGTGGAGCGGCTAGCACAGATACGCAGTATTTT	CASSGAASTDTQYF
many	-	TRBV29-1	TRBJ2-5	TGCAGCGTCTTACTAGATATTGGAGAGACCCAGTACTTC	CSVLLDIGETQYF
many	TRBD1	TRBV12-3/TRBV12-4	TRBJ1-5	TGTGCCAGCCACGAGGGGGCGCGAGGTGACAATCAGCCCCAGCATTTT	CASHEGARGDNQPQHF
many	-	TRBV7-2	TRBJ2-7	TGTGCCAGCAGCTTAGACGCAGGGTTCTCCTACGAGCAGTACTTC	CASSLDAGFSYEQYF
few	-	TRBV7-9	TRBJ2-7	TGTGCCAGCAGCGGTAGCTTAGGTTCCGAGCAGTACTTC	CASSGSLGSEQYF
-	-	TRBV6-5	TRBJ1-5	TGTGCCAGCAGTCAGGGACACCTTAGCAATCAGCCCCAGCATTTT	CASSQGHLSNQPQHF
many	-	TRBV28	TRBJ2-1	TGTGCCATCGCCGTGGGGATTGAGCAGTTCTTC	CAIAVGIEQFF
few	-	TRBV6-5	TRBJ1-5	TGTGCCAGCAGCCCGACTGGCAATCAGCCCCAGCATTTT	CASSPTGNQPQHF
few	TRBD1	TRBV13	TRBJ2-1	TGTGCCAGCAGCGCCCGACAGGGAATAACGAATGAGCAGTTCTTC	CASSARQGITNEQFF
-	TRBD1	TRBV5-4	TRBJ1-2	TGTGCCAGCAGCTTGGCATTAGGGGGCGATGGCTACACCTTC	CASSLALGGDGYTF
few	-	TRBV27	TRBJ2-3	TGTGCCACCTCAGGAGGGGGGGCAGATACGCAGTATTTT	CATSGGGADTQYF
many	TRBD1	TRBV6-1	TRBJ1-1	TGTGCCAGCAGTGTACAGGGGGCCTTTTCTGAAGCTTTCTTT	CASSVQGAFSEAFF
few	TRBD1	TRBV12-3/TRBV12-4	TRBJ2-2	TGTGCCAGCAGAGGGGGACAGGGAGACACCGGGGAGCTGTTTTTT	CASRGGQGDTGELFF
-	-	TRBV3-1	TRBJ2-7	TGTGCCAGCAGCCAAGATACCCTCCAGCGACGGGAGCAGTACTTC	CASSQDTLQRREQYF
many	-	TRBV6-5	TRBJ1-5	TGTGCCAGCAGTCCGGGGGTCAATCAGCCCCAGCATTTT	CASSPGVNQPQHF
-	TRBD1	TRBV28	TRBJ1-2	TGTGCCAGCAGTCCCTACTGGACAGGCGACAACTATGGCTACAACTTC	CASSPYWTGDNYGYNF
few	-	TRBV10-2	TRBJ1-6	TGCGCCAGCAGTGATACGGCTCCAAATTCACCCCTCCACTTT	CASSDTAPNSPLHF
-	TRBD1	TRBV25-1	TRBJ2-1	TGTGCCAGCAGTGACACAGGGGGCTCTGGGAATGAGCAGTTCTTC	CASSDTGGSGNEQFF
-	-	TRBV20-1	TRBJ1-5	TGCAGTGCTAGGGGGGAATATAGCAATCAGCCCCAGCATTTT	CSARGEYSNQPQHF
-	TRBD2	TRBV6-5	TRBJ2-5	TGTGCCAGCAGTACGGGACTAGCGGAGCTGGGGGGGGAGACCCAGTACTTC	CASSTGLAELGGETQYF
few	-	TRBV7-2	TRBJ2-4	TGTGCCAGCAGCTTAGCGGCGGTTTCCCAGTACTTC	CASSLAAVSQYF
few	TRBD2	TRBV5-1	TRBJ2-5	TGCGCCAGCAGCTCGGTAGCGGGAGAGGAGACCCAGTACTTC	CASSSVAGEETQYF